Below are 9 T cell receptor beta chains sequenced from a single sample in a study of identical twins (dated by TCRdb to about 2016). Libraries were made using 5' RACE. Sequenced on an Illumina HiSeq 2000. The public reads were reprocessed in TCRdb via fastp at Q25 and MiXCR, keeping in-frame beta chains. A single entry per CDR3 protein holds the most common genes and DNA from its merged rows. This sample holds around 290,000 distinct CDR3 sequences; more than 8% were observed only once. The biggest ten clones account for around 7.1% of the sample. Separately, the same data were catalogued under a study of yellow fever vaccine responses in identical twins.

Sequencing was done on a sample of CD8+ T cells sorted from blood. Source of these receptors: a woman aged 18 to 35 in good health.

This clonotype was detected only a few times. CDR3 bases: TGCAGTGCTAGAGTGATTTTCGACTCGGGTACTAATGAGCAGTTCTTC. Translated: CSARVIFDSGTNEQFF. The V gene is TRBV20-1, the J gene TRBJ2-1; D is ambiguous. Looked up from germline, CDR1 is DFQATT and CDR2 is SNEGSKA (reference sequence). The CDR3 runs to 16 residues. V dropped 1 base and J dropped 7 bases, with 20 bases sitting between them.

The chain joins TRBV6-1 to TRBJ2-7, with D tentatively TRBD1 (5 bases). Trimming took 10 bases from V and 0 from J, leaving 13 bases between them. Per the germline V gene, CDR1 is MNHNS and CDR2 is SASEGT. This CDR3 contains 13 residues. The CDR3 coding sequence is TGTGCCACTTTGGACACCAACTCCTACGAGCAGTACTTC. This codes for CATLDTNSYEQYF.

This clonotype was found many times. This chain links TRBV6-2 or TRBV6-3 with TRBJ2-1; D tentatively reads TRBD1 or TRBD2 (5 bases each). Between the trimmed V and J ends, which lost 0 bases and 5 bases, there was a span of 11 bases. The CDR3 contains 15 residues. Germline loops: CDR1 MNHEY, CDR2 SVGEGT. The DNA for the CDR3 is TGTGCCAGCAGTTACTCGGGCCTGGGGGACAATGAGCAGTTCTTC. This sequence encodes CASSYSGLGDNEQFF.

The chain carries TRBV20-1 and TRBJ2-7, with 10 bases matching TRBD1. Germline lookup yields CDR1 DFQATT and CDR2 SNEGSKA (reference sequence). V was pared by 0 bases and J by 5 bases, with 7 bases of the junction left unmatched. This CDR3 spans 15 amino acids. CDR3 residues: CSARDEGQGRHEQYF. In DNA form, the CDR3 reads TGCAGTGCTAGAGATGAGGGACAGGGGAGGCACGAGCAGTACTTC.

This clonotype has a count of ten or more. The chain carries TRBV4-2 and TRBJ2-3; D call uncertain. The germline CDR1 and CDR2 sequences are LGHNA and YNFKEQ. The CDR3 totals 14 residues. The V end was cut by 0 bases, the J end by 3 bases, with 7 bases between. The CDR3 sequence: CASSQEYGTDTQYF. In DNA, the CDR3 is TGTGCCAGCAGCCAAGAATACGGTACAGATACGCAGTATTTT.

The CDR3 DNA is TGTGCCAGCAGCTCCCCCGGCCCCTCCTACAATGAGCAGTTCTTC. Translated: CASSSPGPSYNEQFF. The gene calls are TRBV7-9 and TRBJ2-1, with D hard to call. The CDR3 spans 15 residues. Germline loops: CDR1 SEHNR, CDR2 FQNEAQ (reference sequence). With 4 bases removed from V and 0 bases from J, the gap between germline ends came to 10 bases.

This clonotype was observed at least ten times. V is TRBV12-3 or TRBV12-4 and J is TRBJ2-5; TRBD2 matches at 9 bases. This CDR3 has 15 residues. V gave up 6 bases and J gave up 4 bases; unmatched junction bases: 9. The CDR3 sequence is CASRAIAGARETQYF. Here the CDR3 DNA reads TGTGCCAGCAGGGCTATAGCGGGAGCACGAGAGACCCAGTACTTC.

The rearrangement links TRBV15 to TRBJ2-5; the match to TRBD2 covers 14 bases. This CDR3 has 17 amino acids. The V gene end was trimmed by 3 bases and the J gene end by 3 bases; junction bases not matched to a gene: 6. Germline V CDR1 and CDR2: LNHNV, YYDKDF (reference sequence). CDR3 region: CATSSPGLAGGEETQYF. CDR3 bases: TGTGCCACCAGCAGTCCCGGACTAGCGGGGGGTGAAGAGACCCAGTACTTC.

At least ten counts were recorded for this clonotype. The V gene is TRBV4-3, the J gene TRBJ2-7, with TRBD2 identical over 13 bases. Germline CDR1 reads LGHNA; CDR2 reads YSLEER. J was trimmed by 7 bases and V by 4 bases; bases with no gene match: 10. The CDR3 has 16 residues. The CDR3 sequence: CASSPTTGLAGKEQYF. The CDR3 DNA sequence: TGCGCCAGCAGCCCTACTACGGGACTAGCGGGAAAAGAGCAGTACTTC.